This T cell receptor beta chain originates from a study of shared clonotypes between healthy human individuals. This clone was found once. Losses at the gene ends were 5 bases for V and 2 bases for J; bases not matched to a gene: 4. CDR1 is SQVTM, CDR2 ANQGSEA, per germline. The CDR3 length is 14 residues. Sequencing was performed with immunoSEQ multiplex PCR; in TCRdb, only in-frame clones are kept and a portion is missing. The sample consists of about 380,000 clones, around 96% of them appearing once. The chain is built from TRBV29-1 and TRBJ2-3, with TRBD2 matching over 10 bases. This TCR derives from a man aged 25-45 years in good health. Sequenced input: memory CD8+ T cells sorted from blood. Described subset: CD45RO+ cells pooled with CCR7-negative TemRA cells. In nucleotides, the CDR3 is TGCAGCGTTAAACTAGCGGGAACCACAGATACGCAGTATTTT. Translating gives CSVKLAGTTDTQYF.